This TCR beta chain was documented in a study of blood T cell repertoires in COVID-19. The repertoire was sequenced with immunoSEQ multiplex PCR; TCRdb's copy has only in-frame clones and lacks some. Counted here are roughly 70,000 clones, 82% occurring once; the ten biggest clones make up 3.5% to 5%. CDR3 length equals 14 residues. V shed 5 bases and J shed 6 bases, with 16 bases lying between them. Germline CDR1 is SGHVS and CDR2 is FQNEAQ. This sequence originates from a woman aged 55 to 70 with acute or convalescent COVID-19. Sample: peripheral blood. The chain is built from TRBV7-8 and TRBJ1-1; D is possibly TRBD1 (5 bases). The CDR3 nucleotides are TGTGCCAGCAGCCCCACTCCTCAGGGTTCTGAAGCTTTCTTT. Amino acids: CASSPTPQGSEAFF.